The T cell receptor beta chain under discussion was sequenced for a study of shared clonotypes between healthy human individuals. Trimming took 6 bases from V and 5 from J; bases not matched to a gene: 15. CDR1 MNHEY and CDR2 SMNVEV come from the germline V gene (reference sequence). The CDR3 contains 17 residues. Deep-level assay runs were performed. When replicate PCRs were run on sorted subsets, they used 200 ng DNA, some 30,000 T cell genomes. As processed by the authors: Without quality scores, immunoSEQ junctional reads could not be filtered like full-length reads. Libraries were prepared by immunoSEQ multiplex PCR; TCRdb keeps only in-frame clonotypes and omits some of them. V and J calls plus clone size are reproduced from that table; the DNA served to infer D and trimming. The data contain around 610,000 clones, 96% of them singletons. Cells designated naive CD8 were CD45RO-negative and were positively selected for CCR7, with terminally differentiated effector memory CD45RA+ cells excluded. All donors qualified as healthy HIV-negative adults and had experienced no recent acute infections or vaccinations.

The receptor was isolated from a woman in her 30s in good health. Sample: naive CD8+ T cells sorted from blood. This chain uses TRBV27 with TRBJ2-5; 10 bases line up with TRBD2. This CDR3 is CASRPLQVAGGRETQYF. The CDR3 DNA reads as TGTGCCAGCAGGCCCCTTCAGGTAGCGGGAGGCCGGGAGACCCAGTACTTC.